The entry that follows covers one T cell receptor (beta chain) sequence. Antigen unknown. Other DNA sequences in this specimen translate into the identical CDR3. This specimen comes from a study of shared clonotypes between healthy human individuals. Losses at the gene ends were 7 bases for V and 3 bases for J; bases not matched to a gene: 3. CDR1 is LNHDA and CDR2 is SQIVND in the germline V gene (reference sequence). This CDR3 region has 14 residues. Splitting of each subset's genomic DNA was done evenly across several immunoSEQ plates. TCRdb keeps only in-frame clones here, not all; method: immunoSEQ multiplex PCR. The table shows millions of clones, with more than 90% occurring only once. Overall study findings and caveats: Memory subsets generally showed smaller estimated richness than naive subsets did.

Into CD45RA+ naive and CD45RA-negative memory subsets, the CD4+ cells were split. The chain combines TRBV19 with TRBJ2-2, with TRBD1 identical over 9 bases. This TCR came from a man aged 18 to 30 in good health. The sequenced sample consisted of naive CD4+ T cells sorted from blood. Described subset: CD45RA+ positively selected. The CDR3 here is CASTDRGDTGELFF. CDR3 nucleotide sequence: TGTGCCAGTACAGACAGGGGGGACACCGGGGAGCTGTTTTTT.